The 18 T cell receptor beta chains given below trace back to one sample, sequenced in a study of patients and donors after allogeneic stem cell transplantation. MiXCR, applied by TCRdb to the RT-PCR reads, yields one record per CDR3 protein. This sample has approximately 99,000 distinct CDR3 sequences, with roughly 35% found just once. Sequenced input: blood, either unsorted or a sorted T cell fraction (not recorded which). Receptors originate from a human donor who was either an allogeneic HSCT recipient or a stem cell or donor lymphocyte infusion donor (not recorded which). It is not recorded whose cells these are; they may come from a transplant donor.

The chain couples TRBV11-2 to TRBJ1-6; D is unresolved. CDR1 is SGHAT, CDR2 FQNNGV, per germline. Trimming pared 0 bases from V and 2 bases from J, leaving 5 bases between. The CDR3 loop spans 15 amino acids. This CDR3 is CASSLEGTYNSPLHF. Written as DNA, the CDR3 is TGTGCCAGCAGCTTAGAAGGGACCTATAATTCACCCCTCCACTTT.

The V and J genes are TRBV19 and TRBJ1-5; 9 bases align to TRBD1. The CDR3 loop spans 14 amino acids. Germline V gives CDR1 LNHDA, CDR2 SQIVND (reference sequence). Trimming at V came to 10 bases and at J to 7 bases, leaving 11 bases not matched to a gene. Here the CDR3 reads CATRQGQGYQPQHF. In nucleotides, the CDR3 is TGTGCCACACGTCAGGGACAGGGTTACCAGCCCCAGCATTTT.

The chain links TRBV28 to TRBJ1-2; tentative D call: TRBD1 (6 bases). The V gene's germline CDR1 is MDHEN and CDR2 SYDVKM. The length of the CDR3 is 13 residues. The V and J ends lost 6 bases and 5 bases respectively, with 13 bases between them. The CDR3 DNA sequence: TGTGCCAGCAGAGGGGGGGGACGGTATGGCTACACCTTC. This codes for CASRGGGRYGYTF.

This chain links TRBV7-9 with TRBJ2-7; 8 positions agree with TRBD2. Germline trimming cut 2 bases from V and 5 bases from J; bases unmatched to any gene: 8. Germline V lookup: CDR1 SEHNR, CDR2 FQNEAQ (reference sequence). The CDR3 has 15 amino acids. The CDR3: CASSLQAAGVNEQYF. Here the CDR3 DNA reads TGTGCCAGCAGCTTACAGGCAGCGGGAGTGAACGAGCAGTACTTC.

This clonotype was found a few times. The gene calls are TRBV29-1 and TRBJ2-1; D uncertain. Germline V gene sequence: CDR1 SQVTM, CDR2 ANQGSEA. V was cut by 8 bases and J by 7 bases, with 12 bases left in between. The CDR3 is 11 residues long. Here the CDR3 reads CSPESKNEQFF. DNA for the CDR3: TGCAGCCCCGAGTCGAAGAATGAGCAGTTCTTC.

V usage is TRBV6-5 and J usage is TRBJ1-2, with a tentative D call TRBD1 (6 bases). The V and J ends lost 6 bases and 4 bases respectively, with 18 bases between them. The CDR3 has 15 amino acids. Germline-derived CDR1 and CDR2 are MNHEY and SVGAGI. CDR3 coding DNA: TGTGCCAGCAGACACGACCGGGACACCTTCTATGGCTACACCTTC. This sequence encodes CASRHDRDTFYGYTF.

The V call is TRBV12-3 or TRBV12-4, the J call TRBJ1-1; no definite D call. V was shortened by 6 bases and J by 0 bases, with 8 bases between the two germline ends. This CDR3 region has 13 residues. The CDR3 loop is CASRWQLNTEAFF. The CDR3 DNA sequence: TGTGCCAGCAGGTGGCAGTTGAACACTGAAGCTTTCTTT.

A few counts support this clonotype. The V gene is TRBV6-5, the J gene TRBJ2-3; 8 nucleotides match TRBD2. This CDR3 has 15 residues. V shed 4 bases, J shed 1 base, and the junction held 4 bases outside the gene matches. CDR1 is MNHEY and CDR2 is SVGAGI in the germline V gene. This CDR3 is CASSSLTSGTDTQYF. The CDR3 nucleotides are TGTGCCAGCAGTTCGCTGACTAGCGGCACAGATACGCAGTATTTT.

The rearrangement joins TRBV15 to TRBJ2-7; D could derive from TRBD1 or TRBD2 (6 bases each). Looked up from germline, CDR1 is LNHNV and CDR2 is YYDKDF (reference sequence). The CDR3 has 18 amino acids. The V end was cut by 0 bases, the J end by 3 bases, with 21 bases between. The CDR3 DNA reads TGTGCCACCAGCAGAGATCCCAACACAGGGCGGGGAATCTACGAGCAGTACTTC. Its protein is CATSRDPNTGRGIYEQYF.

This clonotype has more than one count but fewer than ten. The genes are TRBV5-1 and TRBJ2-1, with 10 bases matching TRBD1. With V trimmed by 6 bases and J by 3 bases, 6 bases remained unmatched. CDR3 size: 15 residues. CDR1 is SGHRS, CDR2 YFSETQ, per germline. The CDR3 sequence: CASKLGTGDYNEQFF. The DNA of the CDR3 is TGCGCCAGCAAACTAGGGACAGGGGACTACAATGAGCAGTTCTTC.

The rearrangement uses TRBV18 and TRBJ2-3; D is perhaps TRBD1 (5 bases). The CDR3 runs to 15 residues. Trimming took off 3 bases at V and 1 base at J, with 11 bases between the two ends. Per the germline V gene, CDR1 is KGHSH and CDR2 is LQKENI. The CDR3 coding sequence is TGTGCCAGCTCACCCTCGGACAAACGCACAGATACGCAGTATTTT. It codes for CASSPSDKRTDTQYF.

The CDR3 is CASSMGQGGTSTDTQYF. In DNA, the CDR3 is TGTGCCAGCAGCATGGGACAGGGTGGTACAAGCACAGATACGCAGTATTTT. The chain recombines TRBV7-2 with TRBJ2-3, with 9 bases fitting TRBD1. After removal of 5 bases from V and 0 bases from J, the junction contained 9 bases not matched to a gene. The CDR3 runs to 17 residues. CDR1 and CDR2 (germline): SGHTA, FQGNSA.

The rearrangement links TRBV29-1 to TRBJ1-2; weak D call: TRBD1 (6 bases). This CDR3 has 13 residues. CDR1 SQVTM and CDR2 ANQGSEA come from the germline V gene. V gave up 1 base and J gave up 6 bases, with 12 bases separating them. Here the CDR3 reads CSVEGQGIHGYTF. CDR3 nucleotides: TGCAGCGTTGAAGGGCAGGGGATCCATGGCTACACCTTC.

The chain uses TRBV28 and TRBJ2-2; unclear D gene. Germline V gene data show CDR1 as MDHEN and CDR2 as SYDVKM. CDR3 length equals 15 residues. V was cut by 1 base and J by 0 bases, with 6 bases left in between. CDR3 in amino acids: CASSLYGSNTGELFF. The CDR3 DNA sequence: TGTGCCAGCAGTTTATACGGTTCGAACACCGGGGAGCTGTTTTTT.

CDR3 sequence reads: CASSQLATYEQYF. The DNA for the CDR3 is TGTGCCAGCAGCCAATTGGCCACCTACGAGCAGTACTTC. The rearrangement links TRBV3-1 to TRBJ2-7; unclear D gene. This CDR3 spans 13 amino acids. Trimming stripped 2 bases from V and 2 bases from J, with 7 bases between. From germline, CDR1 is LGHDT and CDR2 YNNKEL (reference sequence).

This clonotype showed up many times. The V call is TRBV7-8, the J call TRBJ1-5; tentative D call: TRBD1 (5 bases). V gave up 5 bases and J gave up 5 bases, with 13 bases separating them. This CDR3 region has 14 residues. Germline V gene sequence: CDR1 SGHVS, CDR2 FQNEAQ. CDR3 DNA: TGTGCCAGCAGCAATAGGGTAGGGGATCAGCCCCAGCATTTT. Its protein is CASSNRVGDQPQHF. The full variable domain, its missing parts supplied by reference TRBV7-8 and TRBJ1-5, is GAGVSQSPRYKVAKRGQDVALRCDPISGHVSLFWYQQALGQGPEFLTYFQNEAQLDKSGLPSDRFFAERPEGSVSTLKIQRTQQEDSAVYLCASSNRVGDQPQHFGDGTRLSIL.

The CDR3 protein is CASIRLDTYEQYF. The CDR3 DNA is TGTGCCAGCATCAGACTAGATACCTACGAGCAGTACTTC. The rearrangement uses TRBV27 and TRBJ2-7; D is possibly TRBD2 (6 bases). Trimming took 7 bases from V and 2 from J, leaving 12 bases between them. Germline V gene data show CDR1 as MNHEY and CDR2 as SMNVEV (reference sequence). This CDR3 is 13 amino acids long.

The chain links TRBV2 to TRBJ1-2; TRBD1 might be the D (5 bases). The V end was cut by 4 bases, the J end by 2 bases, with 11 bases between. CDR3 length: 14 residues. Germline V lookup: CDR1 SNHLY, CDR2 FYNNEI. This CDR3 is CASSVWGNNYGYTF. The CDR3 region has the DNA TGTGCCAGCAGTGTTTGGGGGAACAACTATGGCTACACCTTC.